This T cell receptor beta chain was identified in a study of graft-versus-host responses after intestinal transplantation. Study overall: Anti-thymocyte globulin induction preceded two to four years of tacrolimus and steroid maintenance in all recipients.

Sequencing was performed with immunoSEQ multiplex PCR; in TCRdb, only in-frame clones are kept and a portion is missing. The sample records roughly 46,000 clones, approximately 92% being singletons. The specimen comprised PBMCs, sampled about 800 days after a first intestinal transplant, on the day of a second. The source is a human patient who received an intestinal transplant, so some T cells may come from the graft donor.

The CDR3: CAGRGTADEQYF. The CDR3 DNA is TGTGCCGGGAGGGGGACAGCCGACGAGCAGTACTTC. The chain couples TRBV7-9 to TRBJ2-5; D is possibly TRBD1 or TRBD2 (7 bases each). With the DNA end fitting TRBJ2-7 better, the J assignment may be wrong. The CDR3 loop spans 12 amino acids. The germline CDR1 and CDR2 sequences are SEHNR and FQNEAQ (reference sequence).